This entry lists 32 T cell receptor beta chains sequenced from one sample in a study of T cell responses to AZD1222 COVID-19 vaccine (dated by TCRdb to the early 2020s). The intended sense of this specimen's time point label: baseline before first vaccination. Libraries were prepared through the immunoSEQ multiplex PCR assay. Here the immuneACCESS table is served through TCRdb, limited to in-frame sequences with V and J called. Missing clones are a known gap in these copies; in checked studies unresolved V genes cover under half, and the rest lacks a known reason. The sample has 100,000 to 150,000 clones on record, more than 75% of them singletons. Around 20% of the sample is held by the ten biggest clonotypes. The sequencing here drew on peripheral blood, taken on day 0 of AZD1222 vaccination. These receptors came from an adult in good health.

The chain joins TRBV11-2 to TRBJ1-1; possible D gene TRBD1, 5 bases. The CDR3 is 15 residues long. The germline V and J ends were trimmed by 1 base and 1 base, with 10 bases remaining between them. CDR1 and CDR2 (germline): SGHAT, FQNNGV. The CDR3 loop is CASSLGPGTNTEAFF. The CDR3 DNA follows: TGTGCCAGCAGCTTAGGGCCCGGGACGAACACTGAAGCTTTCTTT.

The rearrangement joins TRBV18 to TRBJ1-5; 8 nucleotides agree with TRBD1. In germline, CDR1 is KGHSH, CDR2 LQKENI. The CDR3 contains 15 residues. V lost 6 bases to trimming and J lost 6 bases; unmatched junction nucleotides: 10. The DNA of the CDR3 is TGTGCCAGCTCGCTCCAGGGGGCGGGTGGTCAGCCCCAGCATTTT. Translation: CASSLQGAGGQPQHF. The whole variable domain, filled in from reference TRBV18 and TRBJ1-5, reads NAGVMQNPRHLVRRRGQEARLRCSPMKGHSHVYWYRQLPEEGLKFMVYLQKENIIDESGMPKERFSAEFPKEGPSILRIQQVVRGDSAAYFCASSLQGAGGQPQHFGDGTRLSIL.

The chain joins TRBV3-1 (or the pseudogene TRBV3-2) to TRBJ2-3, with 12 bases aligning to TRBD2. The CDR3 extends over 18 amino acids. Germline values: CDR1 LGHDT, CDR2 YNNKEL (reference sequence). J lost 0 bases, V lost 6 bases, and 10 bases had no gene match. CDR3 sequence: CASSYATSGGHSTDTQYF. The CDR3, as DNA: TGTGCCAGCAGTTACGCGACTAGCGGGGGCCATAGCACAGATACGCAGTATTTT.

J is TRBJ1-4 and V is TRBV5-1, with D perhaps matching TRBD1 (5 bases). From germline, CDR1 is SGHRS and CDR2 YFSETQ. The CDR3 loop spans 14 amino acids. Trimming shortened V by 0 bases and J by 7 bases, and 10 bases separated the two germline ends. DNA of the CDR3: TGCGCCAGCAGCTTGGTGGCAGGGAGTGAAAAACTGTTTTTT. Translated: CASSLVAGSEKLFF.

The chain combines TRBV4-3 with TRBJ1-1; D remains ambiguous. Trimming stripped 1 base from V and 4 bases from J, with 10 bases between. This CDR3 comprises 14 residues. The V gene's germline CDR1 is LGHNA and CDR2 YSLEER. CDR3 sequence: CASSQGAGGTEAFF. The CDR3, as DNA: TGCGCCAGCAGCCAAGGGGCGGGAGGCACTGAAGCTTTCTTT.

The chain joins TRBV12-3 or TRBV12-4 to TRBJ2-7; weak D call: TRBD1 (5 bases). The CDR3 consists of 13 residues. Trimming shortened V by 3 bases and J by 5 bases, and 11 bases separated the two germline ends. CDR3 nucleotide sequence: TGTGCCAGCAGTTTGCTTATGGACAACGAGCAGTACTTC. Translating gives CASSLLMDNEQYF.

The V call is TRBV28, the J call TRBJ1-1, with a weak D call TRBD1 (6 bases). Trimming shortened V by 2 bases and J by 3 bases, and 13 bases separated the two germline ends. Germline V gene lookup returns CDR1 MDHEN and CDR2 SYDVKM. CDR3 length: 15 residues. The CDR3 sequence: CASSLTRGVDTEAFF. For the CDR3, the DNA is TGTGCCAGCAGTTTAACCAGGGGCGTGGACACTGAAGCTTTCTTT.

The chain employs TRBV7-9 and TRBJ1-6; 7 bases align to TRBD1. V shed 7 bases, J shed 7 bases, and the junction held 7 bases outside the gene matches. CDR3 length: 14 residues. Germline V gene data show CDR1 as SEHNR and CDR2 as FQNEAQ (reference sequence). This CDR3 reads CASTRDSSNSPLHF. CDR3 coding DNA: TGTGCCAGCACCCGGGACAGTTCGAATTCACCCCTCCACTTT.

This clone was counted once. This CDR3 is CASSKPNSGSGANVLTF. CDR3 DNA sequence: TGTGCCAGCAGCAAACCTAACTCAGGGTCTGGGGCCAACGTCCTGACTTTC. This chain uses TRBV7-8 with TRBJ2-6; D is possibly TRBD1 (5 bases). The CDR3 has 17 residues. CDR1 is SGHVS and CDR2 is FQNEAQ in the germline V gene. The ends were cut back, 5 bases at V and 1 base at J, with 15 bases in the middle.

The CDR3 DNA reads as TGTGCCAGCAGTCAGGGGGCAAGGGGTACCTACGAGCAGTACTTC. As protein: CASSQGARGTYEQYF. J is TRBJ2-7 and V is TRBV6-4, with 8 bases identical to TRBD1. Looked up from germline, CDR1 is MRHNA and CDR2 is SNTAGT. This CDR3 contains 15 residues. Trimming removed 5 bases from V and 2 bases from J; junction bases left unmatched: 8.

V gene TRBV6-2 or TRBV6-3 combines with J gene TRBJ2-2; no firm D call. Between the trimmed V and J ends, which lost 5 bases and 0 bases, there was a span of 7 bases. Germline V CDR1 and CDR2: MNHEY, SVGEGT. This CDR3 is 14 amino acids long. The CDR3 is CASSQRPNTGELFF. The CDR3 nucleotides read TGTGCCAGCAGTCAAAGGCCGAACACCGGGGAGCTGTTTTTT.

This clone appeared once. This chain joins TRBV25-1 and TRBJ2-3; tentative D call: TRBD2 (5 bases). The CDR3 is made up of 13 amino acids. Germline CDR1 and CDR2: MGHDK and SYGVNS. V lost 7 bases and J 5 bases, leaving 13 bases between the germline ends. CDR3 sequence (DNA): TGTGCCAGCACGCGAGGACGGGAAGATACGCAGTATTTT. Its protein is CASTRGREDTQYF.

The chain has TRBV4-2 and TRBJ1-1; D not certain. Trimming took 4 bases from V and 6 from J, leaving 15 bases between them. The CDR3 sequence is 14 residues long. CDR1 is LGHNA, CDR2 YNFKEQ, per germline. Written as DNA, the CDR3 is TGTGCCAGCAGCCGTGTCGGAGGGAGTGCTGAAGCTTTCTTT. This translates into CASSRVGGSAEAFF.

This clone was found a few times. The chain links TRBV12-3 or TRBV12-4 to TRBJ1-1, with D tentatively TRBD1 (5 bases). V lost 3 bases and J 8 bases, leaving 13 bases between the germline ends. The CDR3 has 13 residues. As DNA, the CDR3 is TGTGCCAGCAGTTTGGGCGGGGGGATCGAAGCTTTCTTT. Protein product: CASSLGGGIEAFF.

This clone was seen only once. This chain connects TRBV5-1 to TRBJ2-3; 8 positions match TRBD1. Germline V CDR1 and CDR2: SGHRS, YFSETQ. V dropped 5 bases and J dropped 6; count of bases not matched to a gene: 8. The CDR3 spans 14 residues. The DNA for the CDR3 is TGCGCCAGCAGAAATGACAGGGGTACCGATACGCAGTATTTT. Translating gives CASRNDRGTDTQYF.

This clone was seen once. The V call is TRBV30, the J call TRBJ1-2; D is possibly TRBD1 (6 bases). V lost 7 bases to trimming and J lost 2 bases, with 14 bases between them. Germline lookup yields CDR1 GTSNPN and CDR2 SVGIG (reference sequence). The CDR3 consists of 13 residues. CDR3 DNA: TGTGCCTCCCGGACAGTCAAAAACTATGGCTACACCTTC. Translation: CASRTVKNYGYTF.

This chain joins TRBV7-9 and TRBJ2-3; the D is unclear. This CDR3 spans 14 amino acids. The V gene lost 5 bases and the J gene lost 1 base, with 10 bases spanning the gap. From germline, CDR1 is SEHNR and CDR2 FQNEAQ (reference sequence). The CDR3 sequence: CASSPRGRTDTQYF. CDR3 DNA: TGTGCCAGCAGCCCCCGCGGCCGCACAGATACGCAGTATTTT. The full variable domain, its missing parts supplied by reference TRBV7-9 and TRBJ2-3, is DTGVSQNPRHKITKRGQNVTFRCDPISEHNRLYWYRQTLGQGPEFLTYFQNEAQLEKSRLLSDRFSAERPKGSFSTLEIQRTEQGDSAMYLCASSPRGRTDTQYFGPGTRLTVL.

The chain has TRBV28 and TRBJ2-1; D gene uncertain. This CDR3 comprises 14 residues. Trimming removed 5 bases from V and 9 bases from J, with 17 bases in between. Germline CDR1 reads MDHEN; CDR2 reads SYDVKM. DNA of the CDR3: TGTGCCAGCAGTCCCCCCGCCGGCATTGGTGAGCAGTTCTTC. Translated: CASSPPAGIGEQFF.

This clone appeared once. The chain combines TRBV6-2 or TRBV6-3 with TRBJ2-3, with D possibly TRBD2 on 5 matching bases. Trimming stripped 2 bases from V and 0 bases from J, with 9 bases between. Germline lookup yields CDR1 MNHEY and CDR2 SVGEGT. The CDR3 is 15 amino acids. CDR3 sequence: CASSYITGSTDTQYF. DNA for the CDR3: TGTGCCAGCAGTTACATCACGGGGAGCACAGATACGCAGTATTTT.

This chain's CDR3 is CASSQKPTDTGYGYTF. The CDR3, as DNA: TGTGCCAGCAGCCAAAAACCGACCGACACGGGCTATGGCTACACCTTC. The rearrangement links TRBV3-1 (or the pseudogene TRBV3-2) to TRBJ1-2, with D uncertain. The germline V gene encodes CDR1 LGHDT and CDR2 YNNKEL (reference sequence). This CDR3 spans 16 amino acids. V was trimmed by 2 bases and J by 4 bases, leaving 17 bases between them.

The DNA of the CDR3 is TGTGCCAGCAGTTCAGGAGGGTGGTGGACTGAAGCTTTCTTT. Its protein is CASSSGGWWTEAFF. The rearrangement uses TRBV28 and TRBJ1-1; D unresolved. In germline, CDR1 is MDHEN, CDR2 SYDVKM. V was pared by 4 bases and J by 5 bases, with 14 bases between. This CDR3 contains 14 residues.

A single count supports this clone. V usage is TRBV4-3 and J usage is TRBJ2-7; unclear D gene. The germline gives CDR1 LGHNA, CDR2 YSLEER. The germline V and J ends were trimmed by 4 bases and 3 bases, with 13 bases remaining between them. The CDR3 spans 14 residues. DNA of the CDR3: TGCGCCAGCAGCCTGGAAAGGGCCGTCTACGAGCAGTACTTC. It encodes CASSLERAVYEQYF.

This clone has just one count. The gene calls are TRBV5-8 and TRBJ1-4; 12 bases are a match to TRBD1. The CDR3 totals 17 residues. The J segment lost 4 bases and the V segment lost 3 bases, leaving 7 bases of the junction unmatched. Germline CDR1 is SGHTS and CDR2 is YDEGEE. The CDR3 DNA reads TGTGCCAGCAGCTCGGGACAGGGGGCGCCAAGTAATGAAAAACTGTTTTTT. Its protein is CASSSGQGAPSNEKLFF.

The genes are TRBV6-5 and TRBJ2-7; TRBD1 is a possible D gene (5 bases). From germline, CDR1 is MNHEY and CDR2 SVGAGI. This CDR3 is 13 amino acids long. Trimming took 0 bases from V and 4 from J, leaving 7 bases between them. CDR3 coding DNA: TGTGCCAGCAGTTACTCGCGACAGTACGAGCAGTACTTC. This translates into CASSYSRQYEQYF.

The V call is TRBV18, the J call TRBJ2-7; 12 positions match TRBD1. Trimming cost V 1 base and J 3 bases; bases outside gene matches: 7. Per germline, CDR1 KGHSH and CDR2 LQKENI. The CDR3 sequence is 17 residues long. The CDR3 bases are TGTGCCAGCTCACCACGCCGGGACAGGGGGCTACTCTACGAGCAGTACTTC. Residues: CASSPRRDRGLLYEQYF.

The V gene is TRBV7-9, the J gene TRBJ2-5, with TRBD2 matching over 8 bases. V lost 5 bases and J lost 1; bases outside the gene matches: 12. CDR3 length equals 17 residues. The germline V gene encodes CDR1 SEHNR and CDR2 FQNEAQ (reference sequence). The CDR3 here is CASSPLGVAGLQETQYF. DNA for the CDR3: TGTGCCAGCAGCCCGCTAGGAGTAGCGGGGCTCCAAGAGACCCAGTACTTC.

V usage is TRBV6-1 and J usage is TRBJ1-5; TRBD1 is a possible D gene (5 bases). This CDR3 region has 14 residues. The V gene lost 3 bases and the J gene lost 0 bases, with 6 bases spanning the gap. From germline, CDR1 is MNHNS and CDR2 SASEGT. CDR3 bases: TGTGCCAGCAGTGAGGGACTTAGCAATCAGCCCCAGCATTTT. It specifies CASSEGLSNQPQHF.

This rearrangement joins TRBV2 to TRBJ2-1; D is ambiguous. This CDR3 contains 11 residues. V lost 5 bases to trimming and J lost 2 bases, with 1 base between them. CDR1 is SNHLY and CDR2 is FYNNEI in the germline V gene. The CDR3 DNA reads as TGTGCCAGCAGTCCCTACAATGAGCAGTTCTTC. The encoded protein is CASSPYNEQFF. The whole variable domain, remainder taken from reference TRBV2 and TRBJ2-1, is EPEVTQTPSHQVTQMGQEVILRCVPISNHLYFYWYRQILGQKVEFLVSFYNNEISEKSEIFDDQFSVERPDGSNFTLKIRSTKLEDSAMYFCASSPYNEQFFGPGTRLTVL.

Comment on this clone: One end of the junction does not line up with germline, which may come from a read error. V and J are TRBV2 and TRBJ2-7; perhaps TRBD2 as D (5 bases). The CDR3 loop spans 11 amino acids. The germline V gene has CDR1 SNHLY and CDR2 FYNNEI. In DNA form, the CDR3 reads TGTGCCAGCACCAGGACTGTACACGCCTCTTTC. It codes for CASTRTVHASF.

The chain couples TRBV29-1 to TRBJ1-2; D unclear. V shed 3 bases and J shed 8 bases, with 10 bases lying between them. This CDR3 contains 11 residues. CDR1 is SQVTM and CDR2 is ANQGSEA in the germline V gene. CDR3: CSVELSWGYTF. CDR3 coding DNA: TGCAGCGTTGAGCTATCTTGGGGCTACACCTTC.

The rearrangement links TRBV3-1 (or the pseudogene TRBV3-2) to TRBJ2-1; D is possibly TRBD2 (6 bases). The V and J ends lost 4 bases and 4 bases respectively, with 14 bases between them. Germline V gene data show CDR1 as LGHDT and CDR2 as YNNKEL (reference sequence). The CDR3 runs to 15 residues. CDR3 sequence: CASSPMGGFYNEQFF. In DNA form, the CDR3 reads TGTGCCAGCAGCCCCATGGGGGGATTTTACAATGAGCAGTTCTTC.

This clone was found a few times. Other nucleotide sequences from this sample produce the same CDR3. The CDR3, as DNA: TGTGCCAGCAGCCTGGCGGACACTGAAGCTTTCTTT. It is translated as CASSLADTEAFF. The chain uses TRBV9 and TRBJ1-1; D remains unclear. The CDR3 is 12 residues long. V lost 4 bases and J lost 3, with 7 bases in between. Per germline, CDR1 SGDLS and CDR2 YYNGEE.